This T cell receptor (beta chain) was identified in a study of cytomegalovirus exposure and HLA in healthy donors (dated by TCRdb to about 2017). With regard to the full study: A later analysis indicated that the roughly 130 validation repertoires were generated on the platform also employed for the approximately 670 repertoires of the first cohort. The study aimed to test whether cataloging public T cell receptors could reveal signatures of past pathogen exposure. Along with the roughly 670-subject first cohort, a separate validation cohort of over a hundred different subjects was used. To predict cytomegalovirus infection status, the study combined high-throughput TCR immunosequencing, statistical association of individual TCRs with disease status, and machine learning.

Broader findings and caveats from the paper: The classifier was reported to diagnose cytomegalovirus status with high specificity and sensitivity in both the original and validation cohorts. Subsequent analysis determined that TCRs grouped into clusters in the first cohort also showed a tendency toward co-occurrence across the 120 or so validation repertoires, and approximately 94% of cluster scores exceeded 0. The study listed approximately 160 TCR beta chains as associated with cytomegalovirus. While some public TCRs were present in many individuals, most TCR sequences turned up only very rarely across donors. According to the authors, the approach could potentially be generalized to other disease states and immunological phenotypes. A few of the identified cytomegalovirus-associated TCR beta chains were confirmed in vitro to be specific for cytomegalovirus antigens. All 120 or so repertoires were used to score co-occurrence in the validation cohort in a later analysis, because that analysis had no HLA typing for the cohort.

In regard to this clone: The target of this receptor is not known. Within one base of it there is no much larger clone, and no base qualities were kept.

CDR1 and CDR2, per the germline V gene, are MNHNS and SASEGT. Measured from the cysteine to the phenylalanine, the CDR3 is 14 residues long. Only the CDR3 portion is preserved as DNA: 42 bases, with reading frame beginning at the first base. Compared with germline, V lacks 6 bases and J lacks 7 bases; bases without a gene match: 7. Receptors were amplified or captured by the immunoSEQ multiplex PCR assay. The paper's data handling went like this. A statistical classification framework was developed to diagnose cytomegalovirus status using the catalog of TCR beta chain sequences. TCRdb provides this immuneACCESS table in a form limited to in-frame rearrangements. Some clones are lacking; in checked studies, under half of them reflect an unresolved V gene, and why the rest are absent is not known. For V, J and clone size, that table is used; D and trimming come from the DNA. The sample contains over 150,000 clones, 80% to 85% of them found a single time. Jointly, the top ten make up about 3% of the sample.

Separate from the roughly 660-subject first cohort, the validation cohort of 90 to 150 subjects was the group to which the donors belonged. The TCR was taken from a woman younger than 30 in good health and CMV-seropositive. Sequencing input: PBMCs. The sequence links TRBV6-1 to TRBJ1-5; 9 of the junction bases match TRBD1. CDR3 region: CASRGTGRNQPQHF. At the DNA level, the sequence is TGTGCCAGCAGAGGGACAGGGAGAAACCAGCCCCAGCATTTT.